Presented here are 18 T cell receptor beta chains from one specimen sequenced in a study of chemoradiotherapy in HPV16-positive cancers. Sequenced by immunoSEQ multiplex PCR; TCRdb stores in-frame clones only, minus some. Seen here are over 8,500 clones, approximately 91% observed once, and the top ten hold about 12%. The material was blood, obtained from a patient who underwent chemoradiotherapy. These receptors originate from a human donor with HPV-associated anogenital cancer.

V usage is TRBV2 and J usage is TRBJ2-1; 10 positions agree with TRBD2. The V gene's germline CDR1 is SNHLY and CDR2 FYNNEI. This CDR3 spans 15 amino acids. J gave up 7 bases and V 4 bases, and 7 bases lay outside the gene matches. DNA for the CDR3: TGTGCCAGCAGTGGAGCGGGGGGGCCGGAGAATGAGCAGTTCTTC. This translates into CASSGAGGPENEQFF.

The chain employs TRBV5-1 and TRBJ2-2, with no clear D. The CDR3 sequence is 14 residues long. Trimming shortened V by 1 base and J by 1 base, and 5 bases separated the two germline ends. Per the germline V gene, CDR1 is SGHRS and CDR2 is YFSETQ. The CDR3 spells CASSLIGNTGELFF. The DNA for the CDR3 is TGCGCCAGCAGCTTGATAGGGAACACCGGGGAGCTGTTTTTT.

The rearrangement uses TRBV30 and TRBJ1-6; 7 nucleotides agree with TRBD1. The CDR3 sequence is 15 residues long. CDR1 is GTSNPN and CDR2 is SVGIG in the germline V gene (reference sequence). After removal of 2 bases from V and 8 bases from J, the junction contained 9 bases not matched to a gene. CDR3: CAWSNKTGNHSPLHF. The CDR3 coding sequence is TGTGCCTGGAGTAATAAGACAGGGAACCATTCACCCCTCCACTTT.

CDR3 region: CASSEMGQGSYEQYF. The CDR3 region has the DNA TGTGCCAGCAGTGAAATGGGACAGGGATCCTACGAGCAGTACTTC. This sequence joins TRBV6-1 and TRBJ2-7; the match to TRBD1 covers 9 bases. This CDR3 is 15 amino acids long. The V gene's germline CDR1 is MNHNS and CDR2 SASEGT. Trimming took 2 bases from V and 1 from J; bases not matched to a gene: 3.

The chain joins TRBV11-2 to TRBJ1-5; 11 nucleotides match TRBD1. The CDR3 consists of 16 residues. The ends lost 1 base at V and 5 bases at J; junction bases unmatched: 4. CDR1 SGHAT and CDR2 FQNNGV come from the germline V gene. As DNA, the CDR3 is TGTGCCAGCAGCTTAGGGACAGGGGGCGGGTATCAGCCCCAGCATTTT. Its protein product is CASSLGTGGGYQPQHF.

The CDR3, as DNA: TGTGCCAGCGAGGGGCCCACCTACAATGAGCAGTTCTTC. Its translation is CASEGPTYNEQFF. This chain connects TRBV2 to TRBJ2-1; D may be TRBD1 or TRBD2 (5 bases each). CDR1 is SNHLY and CDR2 is FYNNEI in the germline V gene. V lost 8 bases and J 2 bases, leaving 10 bases between the germline ends. There are 13 residues in the CDR3.

The chain has TRBV27 and TRBJ1-1, with D hard to call. Trimming shortened V by 3 bases and J by 2 bases, and 13 bases separated the two germline ends. Germline CDR1 and CDR2: MNHEY and SMNVEV (reference sequence). The CDR3 runs to 15 residues. CDR3 residues: CASSFSDLPNTEAFF. CDR3 in DNA: TGTGCCAGCAGTTTCAGCGACCTCCCTAACACTGAAGCTTTCTTT.

The chain joins TRBV2 to TRBJ2-1, with D perhaps matching TRBD2 (6 bases). The V and J ends lost 5 bases and 3 bases respectively, with 8 bases between them. Per the germline V gene, CDR1 is SNHLY and CDR2 is FYNNEI. This CDR3 has 13 residues. The CDR3 loop reads CASSLTSYNEQFF. Written as DNA, the CDR3 is TGTGCCAGCAGTTTGACTAGCTACAATGAGCAGTTCTTC.

J is TRBJ2-3 and V is TRBV18, with TRBD1 matching 9 bases. Germline V gene data show CDR1 as KGHSH and CDR2 as LQKENI. V gave up 0 bases and J gave up 6 bases; unmatched junction bases: 4. CDR3 length: 15 residues. The chain's CDR3 is CASSPPGQGLDTQYF. CDR3 coding DNA: TGTGCCAGCTCACCACCCGGACAGGGGTTGGATACGCAGTATTTT.

The rearrangement joins TRBV10-1 to TRBJ2-5; 8 bases are a match to TRBD1. V lost 2 bases to trimming and J lost 7 bases; unmatched junction nucleotides: 9. Germline CDR1 is WNHNN and CDR2 is SYGVQD (reference sequence). The CDR3 runs to 15 residues. This CDR3 reads CASSEPPGGPGTQYF. Here the CDR3 DNA reads TGCGCCAGCAGTGAGCCGCCAGGGGGCCCGGGGACCCAGTACTTC.

The chain couples TRBV5-1 to TRBJ2-3; 7 nucleotides agree with TRBD2. V shed 4 bases, J shed 0 bases, and the junction held 2 bases outside the gene matches. Germline CDR1 is SGHRS and CDR2 is YFSETQ. The length of the CDR3 is 14 residues. The CDR3 loop reads CASSRLASTDTQYF. The DNA of the CDR3 is TGCGCCAGCAGCCGACTAGCTAGCACAGATACGCAGTATTTT.

The chain carries TRBV7-2 and TRBJ2-2; D call uncertain. Looked up from germline, CDR1 is SGHTA and CDR2 is FQGNSA. The CDR3 runs 13 residues. The ends were cut back, 6 bases at V and 7 bases at J, with 12 bases in the middle. The CDR3 DNA follows: TGTGCCAGCAGTTCCGATTTCGGCGGGGAGCTGTTTTTT. Protein product: CASSSDFGGELFF.

This clone showed up just once. The chain uses TRBV9 and TRBJ2-1, with D unresolved. The V end was cut by 0 bases, the J end by 6 bases, with 1 base between. This CDR3 region has 11 residues. Germline V CDR1 and CDR2: SGDLS, YYNGEE. CDR3 amino acids: CASSVANEQFF. The CDR3 DNA reads TGTGCCAGCAGCGTAGCCAATGAGCAGTTCTTC.

The V and J genes are TRBV6-5 and TRBJ1-1, with TRBD1 as a possible D gene (5 bases). V lost 10 bases and J lost 6, with 18 bases in between. The CDR3 totals 13 residues. Germline assignment: CDR1 MNHEY and CDR2 SVGAGI. CDR3 bases: TGTGCCACTCAAGGGCCGGGGACGGCTGAAGCTTTCTTT. This translates into CATQGPGTAEAFF.

CDR3 in amino acids: CASRQGYEQYF. CDR3 nucleotides: TGTGCCAGCAGGCAGGGGTACGAGCAGTACTTC. The chain is built from TRBV27 and TRBJ2-7; D is perhaps TRBD1 (6 bases). The CDR3 is made up of 11 amino acids. CDR1 is MNHEY and CDR2 is SMNVEV in the germline V gene (reference sequence). Trimming took off 6 bases at V and 4 bases at J, with 7 bases between the two ends.

In this sample, this clone turned up a few times. This chain connects TRBV7-8 to TRBJ1-2; maybe TRBD1 (5 bases). The V end was cut by 3 bases, the J end by 11 bases, with 19 bases between. Germline lookup yields CDR1 SGHVS and CDR2 FQNEAQ. This CDR3 is 14 amino acids long. In DNA form, the CDR3 reads TGTGCCAGCAGCTTGGACGGGGACGGCCGGGGGTACACCTTC. Amino acid sequence: CASSLDGDGRGYTF.

In its sample, this clone is medium-sized (0.01 to 0.1%). The rearrangement uses TRBV6-6 and TRBJ2-7, with D perhaps matching TRBD1 (5 bases). The CDR3 runs 13 residues. V lost 3 bases and J 5 bases, leaving 11 bases between the germline ends. CDR1 and CDR2 (germline): MNHNY, SVGAGI (reference sequence). Here the CDR3 DNA reads TGTGCCAGCAGTTATCAGGGTCCCAACGAGCAGTACTTC. It codes for CASSYQGPNEQYF.

In this sample, this clone turned up once. V gene TRBV4-2 combines with J gene TRBJ1-5; D is ambiguous. CDR3 length: 15 residues. Between the trimmed V and J ends, which lost 4 bases and 0 bases, there was a span of 10 bases. Germline CDR1 is LGHNA and CDR2 is YNFKEQ. CDR3 sequence (DNA): TGTGCCAGCAGCCGGAATGGACCTAGCAATCAGCCCCAGCATTTT. Its translation: CASSRNGPSNQPQHF.